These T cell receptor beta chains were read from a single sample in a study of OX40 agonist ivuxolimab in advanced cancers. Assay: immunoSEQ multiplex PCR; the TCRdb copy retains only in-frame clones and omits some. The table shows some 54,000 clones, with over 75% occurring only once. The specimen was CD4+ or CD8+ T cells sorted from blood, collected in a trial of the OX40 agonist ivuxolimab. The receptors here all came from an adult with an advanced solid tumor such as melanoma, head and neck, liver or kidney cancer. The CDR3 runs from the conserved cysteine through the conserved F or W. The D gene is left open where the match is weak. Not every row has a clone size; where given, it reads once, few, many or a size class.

cdr3_aa: CASRWENTGELFF
cdr3_nt: TGTGCCAGCAGGTGGGAAAACACCGGGGAGCTGTTTTTT
v_call: TRBV6-1
clone_size: -
d_call: -
j_call: TRBJ2-2

cdr3_aa: CASSLKGEGQPQHF
cdr3_nt: TGTGCCAGCAGCTTAAAGGGGGAAGGTCAGCCCCAGCATTTT
v_call: TRBV7-8
clone_size: -
d_call: -
j_call: TRBJ1-5

cdr3_aa: CASTPPHYGYTF
cdr3_nt: TGTGCCAGTACCCCCCCACACTATGGCTACACCTTC
v_call: TRBV19
clone_size: few
d_call: -
j_call: TRBJ1-2

cdr3_aa: CSVGAGLNQPQHF
cdr3_nt: TGCAGCGTTGGGGCAGGGTTGAATCAGCCCCAGCATTTT
v_call: TRBV29-1
clone_size: few
d_call: -
j_call: TRBJ1-5

cdr3_aa: CASKENVNDSPLHF
cdr3_nt: TGTGCCAGTAAAGAAAACGTCAATGATTCACCCCTCCACTTT
v_call: TRBV19
clone_size: -
d_call: -
j_call: TRBJ1-6

cdr3_aa: CASSLRGAGPSSYNEQFF
cdr3_nt: TGCGCCAGCAGCCTCCGAGGAGCGGGCCCTAGCTCCTACAATGAGCAGTTCTTC
v_call: TRBV4-1
clone_size: -
d_call: -
j_call: TRBJ2-1

cdr3_aa: CASSTQETQYF
cdr3_nt: TGTGCCAGCTCAACCCAAGAGACCCAGTACTTC
v_call: TRBV18
clone_size: -
d_call: -
j_call: TRBJ2-5

cdr3_aa: CASSPGTPTDSYNEQFF
cdr3_nt: TGTGCCAGCAGCCCTGGGACTCCAACCGACTCCTACAATGAGCAGTTCTTC
v_call: TRBV9
clone_size: -
d_call: -
j_call: TRBJ2-1

cdr3_aa: CASSTIGQSTTEAFF
cdr3_nt: TGTGCCAGTAGTACCATTGGACAGTCTACCACTGAAGCTTTCTTT
v_call: TRBV19
clone_size: -
d_call: -
j_call: TRBJ1-1

cdr3_aa: CASSLGDILNTEAFF
cdr3_nt: TGCGCCAGCAGCTTGGGGGACATCTTGAACACTGAAGCTTTCTTT
v_call: TRBV5-1
clone_size: -
d_call: -
j_call: TRBJ1-1

cdr3_aa: CASKVGNQAGNEQFF
cdr3_nt: TGTGCCAGCAAGGTCGGAAATCAAGCAGGCAATGAGCAGTTCTTC
v_call: TRBV2
clone_size: -
d_call: -
j_call: TRBJ2-1

cdr3_aa: CASSGGSWPGNTIYF
cdr3_nt: TGTGCCAGCAGTGGAGGGAGTTGGCCTGGAAACACCATATATTTT
v_call: TRBV6-1
clone_size: -
d_call: -
j_call: TRBJ1-3

cdr3_aa: CASSAVRRGPGRHNEQFF
cdr3_nt: TGTGCCAGCAGCGCAGTAAGGAGGGGCCCGGGGCGCCACAATGAGCAGTTCTTC
v_call: TRBV7-6
clone_size: many
d_call: -
j_call: TRBJ2-1

cdr3_aa: CASSLTGREQFF
cdr3_nt: TGTGCCAGCAGCTTAACAGGGCGTGAGCAGTTCTTC
v_call: TRBV7-3
clone_size: -
d_call: -
j_call: TRBJ2-1

cdr3_aa: CASSLQASGGYEQYF
cdr3_nt: TGTGCCAGCAGCCTACAGGCTAGCGGGGGATACGAGCAGTACTTC
v_call: TRBV28
clone_size: -
d_call: TRBD2
j_call: TRBJ2-7

cdr3_aa: CASSPAGVEDTQYF
cdr3_nt: TGCGCCAGCAGCCCGGCCGGAGTAGAAGATACGCAGTATTTT
v_call: TRBV5-1
clone_size: -
d_call: -
j_call: TRBJ2-3

cdr3_aa: CASSPNGGTFTDTQYF
cdr3_nt: TGTGCCAGCTCTCCGAACGGGGGGACCTTCACAGATACGCAGTATTTT
v_call: TRBV18
clone_size: -
d_call: TRBD2
j_call: TRBJ2-3

cdr3_aa: CASSYVRGHNEQFF
cdr3_nt: TGTGCCAGCAGTTACGTCCGAGGTCACAATGAGCAGTTCTTC
v_call: TRBV6-5
clone_size: -
d_call: -
j_call: TRBJ2-1

cdr3_aa: CASSGWRTGGGYTF
cdr3_nt: TGTGCCAGCAGCGGTTGGAGAACAGGGGGTGGCTACACCTTC
v_call: TRBV11-2
clone_size: -
d_call: TRBD1
j_call: TRBJ1-2

cdr3_aa: CASSSLVADTQYF
cdr3_nt: TGTGCCAGCAGCTCACTAGTGGCAGATACGCAGTATTTT
v_call: TRBV7-3
clone_size: -
d_call: -
j_call: TRBJ2-3

cdr3_aa: CASSQSPRSGVYEQYF
cdr3_nt: TGCGCCAGCAGTCAATCCCCAAGGTCGGGGGTATACGAGCAGTACTTC
v_call: TRBV23-1
clone_size: -
d_call: -
j_call: TRBJ2-7

cdr3_aa: CASKDRGIYREAFF
cdr3_nt: TGTGCCAGCAAGGACAGGGGGATTTACCGTGAAGCTTTCTTT
v_call: TRBV2
clone_size: -
d_call: TRBD1
j_call: TRBJ1-1

cdr3_aa: CASSFRTRSSPRSYEQYF
cdr3_nt: TGTGCCAGCAGTTTTAGGACTCGTTCCTCGCCACGCTCCTACGAGCAGTACTTC
v_call: TRBV27
clone_size: -
d_call: -
j_call: TRBJ2-7

cdr3_aa: CASSLGRVGSEKLFF
cdr3_nt: TGTGCCAGCAGCTTAGGAAGGGTTGGTAGTGAAAAACTGTTTTTT
v_call: TRBV7-9
clone_size: few
d_call: -
j_call: TRBJ1-4

cdr3_aa: CASSFPTGQRDSPLHF
cdr3_nt: TGTGCCAGCAGTTTCCCGACGGGACAGCGCGACTCACCCCTCCACTTT
v_call: TRBV28
clone_size: -
d_call: TRBD1
j_call: TRBJ1-6

cdr3_aa: CASSLSTGTGFGELFF
cdr3_nt: TGTGCCAGCAGTCTTTCCACCGGGACAGGGTTCGGGGAGCTGTTTTTT
v_call: TRBV28
clone_size: -
d_call: TRBD1
j_call: TRBJ2-2

cdr3_aa: CASSLASRGRETQYF
cdr3_nt: TGTGCCAGCAGCTTGGCCTCGAGGGGGCGAGAGACCCAGTACTTC
v_call: TRBV5-4
clone_size: once
d_call: TRBD1
j_call: TRBJ2-5

cdr3_aa: CAWSVSRHLDRYGYTF
cdr3_nt: TGTGCCTGGAGTGTAAGTCGACACCTCGATCGGTATGGCTACACCTTC
v_call: TRBV30
clone_size: -
d_call: -
j_call: TRBJ1-2

cdr3_aa: CASRDSLNTEAFF
cdr3_nt: TGCGCCAGCAGGGACAGCCTGAACACTGAAGCTTTCTTT
v_call: TRBV10-1
clone_size: -
d_call: -
j_call: TRBJ1-1

cdr3_aa: CASSRSGAVTDTQYF
cdr3_nt: TGTGCCAGCAGCCGATCGGGGGCTGTCACAGATACGCAGTATTTT
v_call: TRBV4-2
clone_size: -
d_call: -
j_call: TRBJ2-3

cdr3_aa: CASSPDWREGVRTQYF
cdr3_nt: TGCGCCAGCAGCCCCGACTGGCGGGAGGGGGTAAGAACGCAGTATTTT
v_call: TRBV5-1
clone_size: -
d_call: TRBD2
j_call: TRBJ2-3

cdr3_aa: CASRTGAGNTIYF
cdr3_nt: TGTGCCAGCAGGACAGGGGCTGGAAACACCATATATTTT
v_call: TRBV6-5
clone_size: few
d_call: TRBD1
j_call: TRBJ1-3

cdr3_aa: CASSGDVSYEQYF
cdr3_nt: TGTGCCAGCAGTGGGGACGTCTCCTACGAGCAGTACTTC
v_call: TRBV2
clone_size: -
d_call: -
j_call: TRBJ2-7

cdr3_aa: CASRGDTYTEAFF
cdr3_nt: TGCGCCAGCAGAGGAGACACCTACACTGAAGCTTTCTTT
v_call: TRBV5-1
clone_size: few
d_call: -
j_call: TRBJ1-1

cdr3_aa: CASSLDRGTGYTF
cdr3_nt: TGTGCCAGCTCACTGGACAGGGGAACGGGCTACACCTTC
v_call: TRBV18
clone_size: -
d_call: TRBD1
j_call: TRBJ1-2

cdr3_aa: CASSTSGLAVYNEQFF
cdr3_nt: TGTGCCAGCAGTACCTCAGGACTAGCGGTTTACAATGAGCAGTTCTTC
v_call: TRBV5-4
clone_size: -
d_call: TRBD2
j_call: TRBJ2-1

cdr3_aa: CASAQQDSYEQYF
cdr3_nt: TGTGCCAGCGCCCAACAGGACTCCTACGAGCAGTACTTC
v_call: TRBV7-2
clone_size: -
d_call: -
j_call: TRBJ2-7

cdr3_aa: CASSGAGAAKNIQYF
cdr3_nt: TGTGCCAGCAGTGGAGCAGGGGCTGCCAAAAACATTCAGTACTTC
v_call: TRBV2
clone_size: -
d_call: -
j_call: TRBJ2-4

cdr3_aa: CASSPRGATDTQYF
cdr3_nt: TGTGCCAGCAGTCCCAGGGGAGCGACAGATACGCAGTATTTT
v_call: TRBV7-9
clone_size: few
d_call: -
j_call: TRBJ2-3

cdr3_aa: CASSQDYLDRVEGVRGYTF
cdr3_nt: TGTGCCAGCAGCCAAGATTACTTGGACAGGGTGGAGGGTGTGAGAGGCTACACCTTC
v_call: TRBV14
clone_size: -
d_call: TRBD1
j_call: TRBJ1-2

cdr3_aa: CASSPGRVGNSPLHF
cdr3_nt: TGTGCCAGCAGCCCAGGGCGGGTCGGTAATTCACCCCTCCACTTT
v_call: TRBV7-7
clone_size: -
d_call: -
j_call: TRBJ1-6

cdr3_aa: CASSYSGKDTQYF
cdr3_nt: TGTGCCAGCAGTTACTCGGGAAAGGATACGCAGTATTTT
v_call: TRBV6-5
clone_size: -
d_call: -
j_call: TRBJ2-3

cdr3_aa: CASSPAWGDTQYF
cdr3_nt: TGTGCCAGCAGCCCCGCTTGGGGAGATACGCAGTATTTT
v_call: TRBV9
clone_size: once
d_call: -
j_call: TRBJ2-3

cdr3_aa: CASSSVNQPQHF
cdr3_nt: TGTGCCAGCAGTTCGGTGAATCAGCCCCAGCATTTT
v_call: TRBV27
clone_size: -
d_call: -
j_call: TRBJ1-5

cdr3_aa: CASSLGTSGETQYF
cdr3_nt: TGTGCCAGCAGCTTGGGCACCTCAGGGGAGACCCAGTACTTC
v_call: TRBV7-9
clone_size: -
d_call: -
j_call: TRBJ2-5

cdr3_aa: CASGRDHNYGYTF
cdr3_nt: TGTGCCAGCGGCCGGGACCATAACTATGGCTACACCTTC
v_call: TRBV2
clone_size: many
d_call: -
j_call: TRBJ1-2

cdr3_aa: CASSDRTGNDEQYF
cdr3_nt: TGCGCCAGCAGCGACCGGACAGGGAACGACGAGCAGTACTTC
v_call: TRBV5-1
clone_size: -
d_call: TRBD1
j_call: TRBJ2-7

cdr3_aa: CASSIDGLFWEQYF
cdr3_nt: TGTGCCAGTAGTATAGATGGGCTTTTTTGGGAGCAGTACTTC
v_call: TRBV19
clone_size: -
d_call: -
j_call: TRBJ2-7

cdr3_aa: CASSPGPKGGSNEKLFF
cdr3_nt: TGCGCCAGCAGCCCGGGGCCAAAGGGAGGTTCTAATGAAAAACTGTTTTTT
v_call: TRBV4-3
clone_size: -
d_call: -
j_call: TRBJ1-4

cdr3_aa: CASSSRYSGNTIYF
cdr3_nt: TGTGCCAGCAGCTCCCGGTACTCTGGAAACACCATATATTTT
v_call: TRBV5-8
clone_size: -
d_call: -
j_call: TRBJ1-3

cdr3_aa: CASSPEGFTSTNEKLFF
cdr3_nt: TGTGCCAGCTCACCGGAGGGTTTTACCTCAACTAATGAAAAACTGTTTTTT
v_call: TRBV18
clone_size: -
d_call: -
j_call: TRBJ1-4

cdr3_aa: CASAPLAGVNNEQFF
cdr3_nt: TGTGCCAGCGCGCCTTTAGCGGGGGTGAACAATGAGCAGTTCTTC
v_call: TRBV6-4
clone_size: -
d_call: TRBD2
j_call: TRBJ2-1